These T cell receptor beta chains were read from a single sample in a study of cytomegalovirus exposure and HLA in healthy donors. Measured with immunoSEQ multiplex PCR; TCRdb has only the in-frame clones, and not every one. The sample shows about 200,000 clones, about 80% of them seen only once. Sequencing input: PBMCs. These receptors originate from a girl aged 5 to 17 in good health and CMV-seronegative. The CDR3 runs from the conserved cysteine through the conserved F or W. Each record gives: clone size, CDR3 length, J gene, D gene, V gene, CDR3 DNA, CDR3 protein. D genes are given only for firm matches. The size entry is marked missing in some rows and otherwise reads once, few, many or a size class.

clone_size: few; cdr3_length: 13; j_call: TRBJ2-7; d_call: .; v_call: TRBV6-6; cdr3_nt: TGTGCCAGCAGTCCCGTTACAGCCTACGAGCAGTACTTC; cdr3_aa: CASSPVTAYEQYF
clone_size: .; cdr3_length: 16; j_call: TRBJ2-7; d_call: TRBD1; v_call: TRBV13; cdr3_nt: TGTGCCAGCAGCAATGGACAGGGCGGAAACCCCTACGAGCAGTACTTC; cdr3_aa: CASSNGQGGNPYEQYF
clone_size: .; cdr3_length: 16; j_call: TRBJ1-2; d_call: TRBD1; v_call: TRBV6-1; cdr3_nt: TGTGCCAGCAGTGAAAGGGGGACAGCTACGAACTATGGCTACACCTTC; cdr3_aa: CASSERGTATNYGYTF
clone_size: once; cdr3_length: 12; j_call: TRBJ2-3; d_call: TRBD1; v_call: TRBV29-1; cdr3_nt: TGCAGCGTTAGGACAGGGTCGAATACGCAGTATTTT; cdr3_aa: CSVRTGSNTQYF
clone_size: few; cdr3_length: 15; j_call: TRBJ1-4; d_call: TRBD1; v_call: TRBV29-1; cdr3_nt: TGCAGCGTCCGGTCCTTGACAGGGGGTAATGAAAAACTGTTTTTT; cdr3_aa: CSVRSLTGGNEKLFF
clone_size: .; cdr3_length: 15; j_call: TRBJ2-5; d_call: TRBD2; v_call: TRBV7-7; cdr3_nt: TGTGCTAGCAGCTTAGGGGCTAGCGGACAAGAGACCCAGTACTTC; cdr3_aa: CASSLGASGQETQYF
clone_size: .; cdr3_length: 13; j_call: TRBJ1-1; d_call: .; v_call: TRBV6-1; cdr3_nt: TGTGCCAGCATGGAACAGATGAACACTGAAGCTTTCTTT; cdr3_aa: CASMEQMNTEAFF
clone_size: .; cdr3_length: 16; j_call: TRBJ2-4; d_call: .; v_call: TRBV25-1; cdr3_nt: TGTGCCAGCAGTTTTAGGGGGGAAGGGACAGAAAACATTCAGTACTTC; cdr3_aa: CASSFRGEGTENIQYF
clone_size: few; cdr3_length: 12; j_call: TRBJ1-5; d_call: .; v_call: TRBV2; cdr3_nt: TGTGCCAGCAGCAGGGTAAATCAGCCCCAGCATTTT; cdr3_aa: CASSRVNQPQHF
clone_size: .; cdr3_length: 16; j_call: TRBJ1-1; d_call: TRBD1; v_call: TRBV9; cdr3_nt: TGTGCCAGCAGCCTCGGGACAGGGAACATGAACACTGAAGCTTTCTTT; cdr3_aa: CASSLGTGNMNTEAFF
clone_size: once; cdr3_length: 15; j_call: TRBJ2-7; d_call: TRBD1; v_call: TRBV6-1; cdr3_nt: TGTGCCAGCAGTGCGCCGGGACAGGGGTCTTACGAGCAGTACTTC; cdr3_aa: CASSAPGQGSYEQYF
clone_size: .; cdr3_length: 15; j_call: TRBJ2-7; d_call: .; v_call: TRBV4-1; cdr3_nt: TGCGCCAGCAGCCAAGCGACGGGGGTGGGTAGCGAGCAGTACTTC; cdr3_aa: CASSQATGVGSEQYF
clone_size: .; cdr3_length: 13; j_call: TRBJ2-2; d_call: .; v_call: TRBV30; cdr3_nt: TGTGCCTGGAGTGAGAGGTCTATCGGGGAGCTGTTTTTT; cdr3_aa: CAWSERSIGELFF
clone_size: .; cdr3_length: 14; j_call: TRBJ2-7; d_call: .; v_call: TRBV13; cdr3_nt: TGTGCCAGCAGCTCAACTACCGGGGGCTACGAGCAGTACTTC; cdr3_aa: CASSSTTGGYEQYF
clone_size: .; cdr3_length: 13; j_call: TRBJ2-5; d_call: .; v_call: TRBV7-9; cdr3_nt: TGTTCCAGCAGCTTTGCGGGGTCAGAGACCCAGTACTTC; cdr3_aa: CSSSFAGSETQYF
clone_size: .; cdr3_length: 13; j_call: TRBJ1-2; d_call: TRBD1; v_call: TRBV5-6; cdr3_nt: TGTGCCAGCAGCTTACAGGGGGCGGGTGGCTACACCTTC; cdr3_aa: CASSLQGAGGYTF
clone_size: .; cdr3_length: 18; j_call: TRBJ2-1; d_call: TRBD2; v_call: TRBV28; cdr3_nt: TGTGCCAGCAGGGCGGGACTAGCGGGGGGGCCGAAGAACAATGAGCAGTTCTTC; cdr3_aa: CASRAGLAGGPKNNEQFF
clone_size: .; cdr3_length: 14; j_call: TRBJ2-7; d_call: TRBD1; v_call: TRBV28; cdr3_nt: TGTGCCACCGACGAAGACAGGGATCCCTACGAGCAGTACTTC; cdr3_aa: CATDEDRDPYEQYF
clone_size: .; cdr3_length: 13; j_call: TRBJ2-1; d_call: .; v_call: TRBV11-3; cdr3_nt: TGTGCCAGCTCAGGCGGGCGTTACAATGAGCAGTTCTTC; cdr3_aa: CASSGGRYNEQFF
clone_size: .; cdr3_length: 16; j_call: TRBJ2-1; d_call: .; v_call: TRBV4-3; cdr3_nt: TGCGCCAGCAGCCAAGGGCGGGCGGGGAATCACAATGAGCAGTTCTTC; cdr3_aa: CASSQGRAGNHNEQFF
clone_size: .; cdr3_length: 17; j_call: TRBJ2-1; d_call: TRBD1; v_call: TRBV11-2; cdr3_nt: TGTGCCAGCAGCTCCTGGGGGGCCGGGACAGGGGGCAATGAGCAGTTCTTC; cdr3_aa: CASSSWGAGTGGNEQFF
clone_size: once; cdr3_length: 15; j_call: TRBJ2-7; d_call: .; v_call: TRBV6-1; cdr3_nt: TGTGCCAGCAGTGAAGTACAGCGGAGCTCCTACGAGCAGTACTTC; cdr3_aa: CASSEVQRSSYEQYF
clone_size: .; cdr3_length: 16; j_call: TRBJ1-5; d_call: .; v_call: TRBV6-6; cdr3_nt: TGTGCCAGCAGTTACTCAGGGGGGGGAGGGAGTCCCCCCCAGCATTTT; cdr3_aa: CASSYSGGGGSPPQHF
clone_size: .; cdr3_length: 14; j_call: TRBJ1-2; d_call: .; v_call: TRBV5-4; cdr3_nt: TGTGCCAGCACCTTGGACCGGGACAACGATGGCTACACCTTC; cdr3_aa: CASTLDRDNDGYTF
clone_size: .; cdr3_length: 15; j_call: TRBJ2-7; d_call: TRBD1; v_call: TRBV13; cdr3_nt: TGTGCCAGCAGCCCGGGACAGGGGCGGGTCGACGAGCAGTACTTC; cdr3_aa: CASSPGQGRVDEQYF
clone_size: once; cdr3_length: 15; j_call: TRBJ1-5; d_call: .; v_call: TRBV7-3; cdr3_nt: TGTGCCAGCAGCCCTCAGGGTAATAGCAATCAGCCCCAGCATTTT; cdr3_aa: CASSPQGNSNQPQHF
clone_size: few; cdr3_length: 17; j_call: TRBJ2-1; d_call: .; v_call: TRBV19; cdr3_nt: TGTGCCAGTAAAATTCCGAATCGGACAGCGCAGTACAATGAGCAGTTCTTC; cdr3_aa: CASKIPNRTAQYNEQFF
clone_size: .; cdr3_length: 14; j_call: TRBJ1-4; d_call: .; v_call: TRBV7-6; cdr3_nt: TGTGCCAGCAGTAGGGGCCTGCTTAATGAAAAACTGTTTTTT; cdr3_aa: CASSRGLLNEKLFF
clone_size: .; cdr3_length: 15; j_call: TRBJ2-3; d_call: TRBD2; v_call: TRBV2; cdr3_nt: TGTGCCAGCACGCGGGAGGGCCTGGGCACAGATACGCAGTATTTT; cdr3_aa: CASTREGLGTDTQYF
clone_size: once; cdr3_length: 14; j_call: TRBJ2-7; d_call: TRBD1; v_call: TRBV9; cdr3_nt: TGTGCCAGCAGCGTCGGACAGGGTCGGTACGAGCAGTACTTC; cdr3_aa: CASSVGQGRYEQYF
clone_size: few; cdr3_length: 14; j_call: TRBJ2-7; d_call: TRBD2; v_call: TRBV10-3; cdr3_nt: TGTGCCATCAGTGTCGGACTAGGCCCCTACGAGCAGTACTTC; cdr3_aa: CAISVGLGPYEQYF
clone_size: .; cdr3_length: 12; j_call: TRBJ2-1; d_call: .; v_call: TRBV5-6; cdr3_nt: TGTGCCAGCAGCTTAGAGTACAATGAGCAGTTCTTC; cdr3_aa: CASSLEYNEQFF
clone_size: .; cdr3_length: 16; j_call: TRBJ1-2; d_call: TRBD1; v_call: TRBV19; cdr3_nt: TGTGCCAGTAGTGGAGAGAACCGGGACAGGGGACGTGGCTACACCTTC; cdr3_aa: CASSGENRDRGRGYTF
clone_size: .; cdr3_length: 17; j_call: TRBJ2-1; d_call: TRBD2; v_call: TRBV9; cdr3_nt: TGTGCCAGCAGCCTCCGACTAGCGGGAGGGCGAAACAATGAGCAGTTCTTC; cdr3_aa: CASSLRLAGGRNNEQFF
clone_size: .; cdr3_length: 12; j_call: TRBJ2-7; d_call: TRBD1; v_call: TRBV27; cdr3_nt: TGTGCCAGCAGGACAGGGGCCTACGAGCAGTACTTC; cdr3_aa: CASRTGAYEQYF
clone_size: .; cdr3_length: 16; j_call: TRBJ2-3; d_call: TRBD2; v_call: TRBV4-2; cdr3_nt: TGTGCCAGCAGCCAAAAATCCGGGACTAGCGGGGATACGCAGTATTTT; cdr3_aa: CASSQKSGTSGDTQYF
clone_size: .; cdr3_length: 15; j_call: TRBJ2-5; d_call: TRBD1; v_call: TRBV5-6; cdr3_nt: TGTGCCAGCAGCCCGTTACAGGGGGCGGCCGGAGAGCAGTACTTC; cdr3_aa: CASSPLQGAAGEQYF
clone_size: once; cdr3_length: 16; j_call: TRBJ2-6; d_call: .; v_call: TRBV6-1; cdr3_nt: TGTGCCAGCAGTGACGGCGGGTTCCCTGGGGCCAACGTCCTGACTTTC; cdr3_aa: CASSDGGFPGANVLTF
clone_size: few; cdr3_length: 14; j_call: TRBJ1-1; d_call: .; v_call: TRBV28; cdr3_nt: TGTGCCAGCAACCCCGAGGTATGGAACACTGAAGCTTTCTTT; cdr3_aa: CASNPEVWNTEAFF
clone_size: .; cdr3_length: 14; j_call: TRBJ2-1; d_call: .; v_call: TRBV7-8; cdr3_nt: TGTGCCAGCAAAATACACAGCTCCTACAATGAGCAGTTCTTC; cdr3_aa: CASKIHSSYNEQFF
clone_size: .; cdr3_length: 16; j_call: TRBJ2-2; d_call: TRBD1; v_call: TRBV5-1; cdr3_nt: TGCGCCAGCAGCTTAGATTGGGACAGAAACACCGGGGAGCTGTTTTTT; cdr3_aa: CASSLDWDRNTGELFF
clone_size: .; cdr3_length: 15; j_call: TRBJ1-5; d_call: TRBD1; v_call: TRBV6-5; cdr3_nt: TGTGCCAGCAGTAAAGACAGGGGTATGAATCAGCCCCAGCATTTT; cdr3_aa: CASSKDRGMNQPQHF
clone_size: .; cdr3_length: 15; j_call: TRBJ2-1; d_call: TRBD1; v_call: TRBV7-2; cdr3_nt: TGTGCCAGCATCCTAGACAGGGTCACCTACAATGAGCAGTTCTTC; cdr3_aa: CASILDRVTYNEQFF
clone_size: .; cdr3_length: 13; j_call: TRBJ2-7; d_call: TRBD2; v_call: TRBV2; cdr3_nt: TGTGCCAGCCGAGGACTAGCGGGAGACGAGCAGTACTTC; cdr3_aa: CASRGLAGDEQYF
clone_size: .; cdr3_length: 14; j_call: TRBJ2-7; d_call: .; v_call: TRBV9; cdr3_nt: TGTGCCAGCAGCGTAGTAGCCTCCTCGGGCGAGCAGTACTTC; cdr3_aa: CASSVVASSGEQYF
clone_size: .; cdr3_length: 15; j_call: TRBJ1-2; d_call: .; v_call: TRBV30; cdr3_nt: TGTGCCTGGAGTGTTACCGCAGGGCAGACCTATGGCTACACCTTC; cdr3_aa: CAWSVTAGQTYGYTF
clone_size: .; cdr3_length: 14; j_call: TRBJ2-1; d_call: TRBD1; v_call: TRBV30; cdr3_nt: TGTGCCGTACTACAGGGGACCTCCTACAATGAGCAGTTCTTC; cdr3_aa: CAVLQGTSYNEQFF
clone_size: .; cdr3_length: 14; j_call: TRBJ1-1; d_call: .; v_call: TRBV7-2; cdr3_nt: TGTGCCAGCAGCTTATTCGGGGATAACACTGAAGCTTTCTTT; cdr3_aa: CASSLFGDNTEAFF